The rows below give T cell receptor beta chains drawn from one sample of a study of shared clonotypes between healthy human individuals. Libraries were prepared by immunoSEQ multiplex PCR; TCRdb keeps only in-frame clonotypes and omits some of them. The sample yields around 2,000,000 clones, around 93% seen once. Sequencing was carried out using naive CD8+ T cells from PBMCs. Receptors originate from a man aged 18 to 29 in good health. Some clones in this sample may be carry-over from other donors' samples. CDR3s include the opening cysteine and the closing phenylalanine or tryptophan. D genes are given only for firm matches. Some rows mark clone size as missing; the rest say once, few, many or name a class of expanded clone.

V	D	J	size	DNA	CDR3
TRBV7-9	.	TRBJ2-3	.	TGTGCCAGCAGACGAGGGGAACCCGATACGCAGTATTTT	CASRRGEPDTQYF
TRBV7-6	TRBD1	TRBJ2-6	.	TGTGCCAGCAGCACCGGACAGGGGGCTCACTCTGGGGCCAACGTCCTGACTTTC	CASSTGQGAHSGANVLTF
TRBV18	.	TRBJ2-1	.	TGTGCCAGCTCACCGCGGGCGGGCATCTCCTACAATGAGCAGTTCTTC	CASSPRAGISYNEQFF
TRBV28	.	TRBJ2-1	.	TGTGCCAGCAGTGCAGAAAGCTCCTACAATGAGCAGTTCTTC	CASSAESSYNEQFF
TRBV9	.	TRBJ2-7	.	TGTGCCAGCAGCTCGGGACCCGGGAGCTCCTACGAGCAGTACTTC	CASSSGPGSSYEQYF
TRBV29-1	.	TRBJ1-2	.	TGCAGCGTCGCCCAGAGAGGGCTCCTCTTAGCTAACTATGGCTACACCTTC	CSVAQRGLLLANYGYTF
TRBV5-1	.	TRBJ2-7	.	TGCGCCAGCAGCTTGTTTCCGGGTTCCTACGAGCAGTACTTC	CASSLFPGSYEQYF
TRBV30	TRBD2	TRBJ2-3	.	TGTGCCTGGAGTACAACCCGGACTAGTGAAGATACGCAGTATTTT	CAWSTTRTSEDTQYF
TRBV4-1	.	TRBJ2-5	.	TGCGCCAGCAGCCAAGAGGTCACCGAAGAGACCCAGTACTTC	CASSQEVTEETQYF
TRBV6-1	.	TRBJ2-2	once	TGTGCCAGCCGGGTCGCGGAGTCTAACACCGGGGAGCTGTTTTTT	CASRVAESNTGELFF
TRBV10-3	.	TRBJ2-7	.	TGTGCCATCAGTGAGTCGATACCGACTTACGAGCAGTACTTC	CAISESIPTYEQYF
TRBV4-2	TRBD2	TRBJ2-7	.	TGTGCCAGCAGCGGACATAGCGGGAGAGGGTTGTTCGAGCAGTACTTC	CASSGHSGRGLFEQYF
TRBV27	.	TRBJ2-7	.	TGTGCCAGCAGTTCCCTGGGTTGGCAGTACTTC	CASSSLGWQYF
TRBV6-6	.	TRBJ2-7	.	TGTGCCAGCAGTTACGGGGCGGAGTCCTACGAGCAGTACTTC	CASSYGAESYEQYF
TRBV2	TRBD1	TRBJ2-7	.	TGTGCCAGCAGTGAGGAGGGAAATCCGGGACAGGGGTCCTACGAGCAGTACTTC	CASSEEGNPGQGSYEQYF
TRBV7-6	TRBD1	TRBJ2-2	.	TGTGCCAGCGGGGGACAGATCACCGGGGAGCTGTTTTTT	CASGGQITGELFF
TRBV4-2	TRBD2	TRBJ2-7	once	TGTGCCAGCAGCCTCCATGGGGGACTAGCGGGACTACAATCCTACGAGCAGTACTTC	CASSLHGGLAGLQSYEQYF
TRBV15	.	TRBJ2-1	.	TGTGCCACCAGCAGAGATAGGTCCTACAATGAGCAGTTCTTC	CATSRDRSYNEQFF
TRBV4-1	.	TRBJ2-1	.	TGCGCCAGCAGCCAAGAAAGGGCCGGTAGCAATGAGCAGTTCTTC	CASSQERAGSNEQFF
TRBV7-9	.	TRBJ2-1	.	TGTGCCAGCAGCTTAATTAAGCCAGGCGGTGAGCAGTTCTTC	CASSLIKPGGEQFF
TRBV19	.	TRBJ1-1	.	TGTGCCAGTAGTCCCCCCAGGGGTATGAACACTGAAGCTTTCTTT	CASSPPRGMNTEAFF
TRBV5-1	.	TRBJ1-1	.	TGCGCCAGCAGCTTGAAACCAGGGCTGAACACTGAAGCTTTCTTT	CASSLKPGLNTEAFF